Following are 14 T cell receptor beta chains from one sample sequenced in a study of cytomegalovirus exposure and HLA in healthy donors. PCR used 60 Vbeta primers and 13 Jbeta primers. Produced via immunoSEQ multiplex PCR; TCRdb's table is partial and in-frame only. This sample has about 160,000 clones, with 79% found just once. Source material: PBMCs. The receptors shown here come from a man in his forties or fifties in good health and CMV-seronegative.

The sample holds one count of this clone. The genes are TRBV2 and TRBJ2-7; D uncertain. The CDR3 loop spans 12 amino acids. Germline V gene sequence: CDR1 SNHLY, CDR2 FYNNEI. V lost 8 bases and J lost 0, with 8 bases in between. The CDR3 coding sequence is TGTGCCAGCGTTGCTAGCTCCTACGAGCAGTACTTC. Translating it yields CASVASSYEQYF.

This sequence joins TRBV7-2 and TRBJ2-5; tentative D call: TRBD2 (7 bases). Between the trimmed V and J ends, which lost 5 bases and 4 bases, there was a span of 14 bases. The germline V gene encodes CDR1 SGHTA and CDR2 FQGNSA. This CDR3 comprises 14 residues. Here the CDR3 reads CASSPNGGAETQYF. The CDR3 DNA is TGTGCCAGCAGCCCAAATGGGGGGGCAGAGACCCAGTACTTC.

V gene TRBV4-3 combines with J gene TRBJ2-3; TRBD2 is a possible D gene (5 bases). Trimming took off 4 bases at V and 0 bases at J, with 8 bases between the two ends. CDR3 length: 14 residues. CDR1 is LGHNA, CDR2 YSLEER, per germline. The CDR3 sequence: CASSPDSSTDTQYF. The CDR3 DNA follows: TGCGCCAGCAGCCCGGACTCTAGCACAGATACGCAGTATTTT.

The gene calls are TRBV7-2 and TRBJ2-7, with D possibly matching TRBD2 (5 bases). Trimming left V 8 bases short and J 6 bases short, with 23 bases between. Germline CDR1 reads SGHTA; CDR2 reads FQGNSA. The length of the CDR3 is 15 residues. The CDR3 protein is CASLPSSGTAAEQYF. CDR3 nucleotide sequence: TGTGCCAGCCTCCCGTCGAGCGGAACAGCCGCCGAGCAGTACTTC.

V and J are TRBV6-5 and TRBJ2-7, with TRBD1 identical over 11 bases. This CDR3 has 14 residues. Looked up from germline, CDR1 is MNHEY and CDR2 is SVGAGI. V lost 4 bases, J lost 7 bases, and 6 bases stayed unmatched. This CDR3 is CASSWTGGSGEQYF. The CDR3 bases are TGTGCCAGCAGTTGGACAGGGGGCTCTGGGGAGCAGTACTTC.

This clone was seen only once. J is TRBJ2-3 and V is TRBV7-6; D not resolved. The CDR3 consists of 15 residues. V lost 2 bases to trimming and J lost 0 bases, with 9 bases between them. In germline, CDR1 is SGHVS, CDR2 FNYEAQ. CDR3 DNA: TGTGCCAGCAGCTTAAACCCCACTAGCACAGATACGCAGTATTTT. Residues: CASSLNPTSTDTQYF.

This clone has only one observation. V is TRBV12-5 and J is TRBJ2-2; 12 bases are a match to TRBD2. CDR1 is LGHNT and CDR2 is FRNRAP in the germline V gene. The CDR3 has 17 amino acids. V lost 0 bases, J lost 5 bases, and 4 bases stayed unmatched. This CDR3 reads CASGLVRLAGETGELFF. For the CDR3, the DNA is TGTGCTAGTGGTTTGGTACGACTAGCGGGAGAGACCGGGGAGCTGTTTTTT.

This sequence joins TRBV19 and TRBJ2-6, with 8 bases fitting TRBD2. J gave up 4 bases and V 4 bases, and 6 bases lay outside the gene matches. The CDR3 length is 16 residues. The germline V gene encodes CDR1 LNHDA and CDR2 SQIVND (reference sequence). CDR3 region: CASSSPGGIGANVLTF. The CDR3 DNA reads TGTGCCAGTAGTAGCCCGGGGGGGATAGGGGCCAACGTCCTGACTTTC.

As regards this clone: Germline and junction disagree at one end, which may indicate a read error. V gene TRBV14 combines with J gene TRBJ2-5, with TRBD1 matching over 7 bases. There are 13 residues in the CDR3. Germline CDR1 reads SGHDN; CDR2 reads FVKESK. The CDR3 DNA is TGTGCCAGCAACCAAAGGGGGCTCGAGACCCAGTACTTC. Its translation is CASNQRGLETQYF.

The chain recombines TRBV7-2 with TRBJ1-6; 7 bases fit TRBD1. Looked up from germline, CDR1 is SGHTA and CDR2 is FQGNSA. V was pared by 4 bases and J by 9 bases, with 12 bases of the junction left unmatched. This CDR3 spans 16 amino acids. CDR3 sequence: CASSSLQGSPSSPLHF. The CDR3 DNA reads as TGTGCCAGCAGCTCCCTACAGGGGTCCCCCTCTTCACCCCTCCACTTT.

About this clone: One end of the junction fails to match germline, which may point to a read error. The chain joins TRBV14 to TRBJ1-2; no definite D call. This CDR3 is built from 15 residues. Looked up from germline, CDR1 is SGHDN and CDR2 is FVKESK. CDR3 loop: CASSQDPISRSELIF. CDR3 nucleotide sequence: TGTGCCAGCAGCCAAGATCCCATCTCACGGTCGGAGTTAATTTTC.

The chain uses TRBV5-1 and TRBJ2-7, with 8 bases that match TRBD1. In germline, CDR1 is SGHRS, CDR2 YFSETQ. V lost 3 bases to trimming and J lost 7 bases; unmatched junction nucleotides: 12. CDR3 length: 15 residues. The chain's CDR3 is CASSSVGRGLGEQYF. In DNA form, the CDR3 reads TGCGCCAGCAGCTCGGTTGGCAGGGGGCTTGGGGAGCAGTACTTC.

The CDR3 DNA follows: TGTGCCAGTAGTATAGATCCTGGGACAGGGGCAGGTTGGAGTCCGGGAGTACGGGAGACCCAGTACTTC. It codes for CASSIDPGTGAGWSPGVRETQYF. This chain uses TRBV19 with TRBJ2-5; 10 bases fit TRBD1. The V gene's germline CDR1 is LNHDA and CDR2 SQIVND (reference sequence). This CDR3 is 23 amino acids long. V shed 0 bases, J shed 5 bases, and the junction held 27 bases outside the gene matches.

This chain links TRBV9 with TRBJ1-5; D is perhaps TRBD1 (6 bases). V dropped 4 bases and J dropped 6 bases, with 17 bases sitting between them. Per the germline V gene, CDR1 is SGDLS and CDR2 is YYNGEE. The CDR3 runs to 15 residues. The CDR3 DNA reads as TGTGCCAGCAGCACCCCACCTCAGGGGCCTCAGCCCCAGCATTTT. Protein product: CASSTPPQGPQPQHF.